Presented here are 20 T cell receptor beta chains from one specimen sequenced in a study of T cell responses to AZD1222 COVID-19 vaccine. Generated by immunoSEQ multiplex PCR, the TCRdb table keeps only in-frame clones and is missing some. The sample includes 90,000 to 95,000 clones, roughly nine tenths of them seen just once. This sample comprised peripheral blood, obtained on day 0 of AZD1222 vaccination. These receptors were taken from an adult in good health.

CDR3 sequence reads: CASSPEEGPNTEAFF. The DNA for the CDR3 is TGTGCCAGCAGCCCAGAGGAGGGGCCGAACACTGAAGCTTTCTTT. V usage is TRBV9 and J usage is TRBJ1-1, with a possible D match to TRBD1 (5 bases). Trimming took 4 bases from V and 1 from J, leaving 14 bases between them. CDR1 and CDR2 from the germline V gene are SGDLS and YYNGEE. This CDR3 comprises 15 residues.

The chain links TRBV3-1 (or the pseudogene TRBV3-2) to TRBJ2-1; 10 nucleotides line up with TRBD1. This CDR3 is 15 amino acids long. CDR1 LGHDT and CDR2 YNNKEL come from the germline V gene (reference sequence). V lost 1 base, J lost 10 bases, and 7 bases stayed unmatched. The DNA of the CDR3 is TGTGCCAGCAGCCAAGGGGGACAGGGGCTTCACGAGCAGTTCTTC. Its protein product is CASSQGGQGLHEQFF.

This clone is a singleton in its sample. The chain has TRBV10-3 and TRBJ1-1, with 8 bases that match TRBD1. This CDR3 contains 15 residues. Trimming took 2 bases from V and 3 from J; bases not matched to a gene: 5. Germline V gives CDR1 ENHRY, CDR2 SYGVKD. The CDR3 sequence is CAISENYRGDTEAFF. Written as DNA, the CDR3 is TGTGCCATCAGTGAGAACTACAGGGGGGACACTGAAGCTTTCTTT.

This clone was seen a handful of times. The V gene is TRBV19, the J gene TRBJ1-1; D unclear. V was trimmed by 1 base and J by 3 bases, leaving 3 bases between them. The length of the CDR3 is 12 residues. Per germline, CDR1 LNHDA and CDR2 SQIVND (reference sequence). The CDR3 nucleotides read TGTGCCAGTAGTATAGGATACACTGAAGCTTTCTTT. Its protein is CASSIGYTEAFF.

This chain uses TRBV6-2 or TRBV6-3 with TRBJ2-1, with D uncertain. Germline CDR1 MNHEY, CDR2 SVGEGT. Trimming pared 2 bases from V and 4 bases from J, leaving 6 bases between. The CDR3 is 13 amino acids. The CDR3 sequence is CASSYVLYNEQFF. The CDR3 region has the DNA TGTGCCAGCAGTTACGTGCTTTACAATGAGCAGTTCTTC.

The DNA for the CDR3 is TGCAGCGTTGAAGCCAACAGGAATGAAGCTTTCTTT. It is translated as CSVEANRNEAFF. The chain recombines TRBV29-1 with TRBJ1-1; D may be TRBD1 (5 bases). The V and J ends lost 1 base and 7 bases respectively, with 10 bases between them. The germline gives CDR1 SQVTM, CDR2 ANQGSEA. The length of the CDR3 is 12 residues.

The V call is TRBV20-1, the J call TRBJ1-5; TRBD1 aligns across 8 bases. The germline gives CDR1 DFQATT, CDR2 SNEGSKA (reference sequence). The CDR3 has 13 amino acids. The J segment lost 4 bases and the V segment lost 3 bases, leaving 2 bases of the junction unmatched. CDR3 DNA sequence: TGCAGTGCTAGTCGACAGGGGAATCAGCCCCAGCATTTT. Its translation: CSASRQGNQPQHF.

J is TRBJ1-2 and V is TRBV9, with D possibly matching TRBD1 (5 bases). This CDR3 has 15 residues. V lost 6 bases, J lost 3 bases, and 18 bases lay in between. Germline assignment: CDR1 SGDLS and CDR2 YYNGEE. CDR3 DNA sequence: TGTGCCAGCAACCGGGACCTTTTTAATGACTATGGCTACACCTTC. It encodes CASNRDLFNDYGYTF.

The chain uses TRBV7-9 and TRBJ1-6; 7 bases are a match to TRBD1. Germline values: CDR1 SEHNR, CDR2 FQNEAQ (reference sequence). The CDR3 contains 16 residues. After removal of 4 bases from V and 7 bases from J, the junction contained 10 bases not matched to a gene. The CDR3 spells CASSYPGQKSNSPLHF. The CDR3 coding sequence is TGTGCCAGCAGCTATCCGGGACAGAAATCAAATTCACCCCTCCACTTT.

The chain links TRBV6-5 to TRBJ1-4, with D perhaps TRBD1 (5 bases). Trimming shortened V by 4 bases and J by 0 bases, and 9 bases separated the two germline ends. Germline CDR1 and CDR2: MNHEY and SVGAGI. The CDR3 spans 15 residues. CDR3 sequence: CASSSGTATNEKLFF. As DNA, the CDR3 is TGTGCCAGCAGTTCCGGGACCGCAACTAATGAAAAACTGTTTTTT.

This sequence joins TRBV28 and TRBJ2-7, with a tentative D call TRBD1 (7 bases). Trimming shortened V by 8 bases and J by 3 bases, and 23 bases separated the two germline ends. CDR1 MDHEN and CDR2 SYDVKM come from the germline V gene. The CDR3 consists of 16 residues. CDR3 protein: CASSHGAGQGVYEQYF. The CDR3 DNA reads TGTGCCAGCTCCCACGGAGCGGGCCAGGGGGTCTACGAGCAGTACTTC.

The rearrangement uses TRBV7-2 and TRBJ2-7, with TRBD2 as a possible D gene (6 bases). Germline CDR1 and CDR2: SGHTA and FQGNSA. V was shortened by 5 bases and J by 2 bases, with 16 bases between the two germline ends. This CDR3 is 15 amino acids long. The CDR3 sequence: CASSPMGGGTYEQYF. CDR3 in DNA: TGTGCCAGCAGCCCCATGGGCGGCGGGACCTACGAGCAGTACTTC.

V is TRBV5-1 and J is TRBJ2-5, with 11 bases identical to TRBD2. There are 17 residues in the CDR3. The V segment lost 0 bases and the J segment 5 bases; nucleotides outside the gene matches: 9. Germline CDR1 SGHRS, CDR2 YFSETQ. CDR3 amino acids: CASSLAGTSGKGETQYF. In DNA form, the CDR3 reads TGCGCCAGCAGCTTGGCTGGGACTAGCGGAAAAGGGGAGACCCAGTACTTC.

This rearrangement joins TRBV5-4 to TRBJ1-6; TRBD1 agrees at 7 bases. The germline CDR1 and CDR2 sequences are SGHNT and YYREEE (reference sequence). The CDR3 has 14 amino acids. J gave up 6 bases and V 4 bases, and 4 bases lay outside the gene matches. The CDR3 region is CASSVDRTNSPLHF. Here the CDR3 DNA reads TGTGCCAGCAGCGTGGACAGGACTAATTCACCCCTCCACTTT.

The J gene is TRBJ2-7, the V gene TRBV30; TRBD1 matches 8 bases. With 4 bases clipped from V and 1 base from J, the junction kept 6 bases outside the gene matches. Germline V gene data show CDR1 as GTSNPN and CDR2 as SVGIG (reference sequence). The CDR3 is 14 amino acids. CDR3 sequence reads: CAWIGQGASYEQYF. The CDR3 DNA reads as TGTGCCTGGATAGGGCAGGGGGCGTCCTACGAGCAGTACTTC.

The J gene is TRBJ2-1, the V gene TRBV6-5; D is tentatively TRBD1 or TRBD2 (6 bases each). Germline V lookup: CDR1 MNHEY, CDR2 SVGAGI. V was clipped by 7 bases and J by 0 bases, with 13 bases between them. The CDR3 runs 15 residues. Here the CDR3 DNA reads TGTGCCAGCATTCGAGGGGGGAGCTCCTACAATGAGCAGTTCTTC. Translated, it gives CASIRGGSSYNEQFF.

This chain connects TRBV3-1 (or the pseudogene TRBV3-2) to TRBJ1-2; D is ambiguous. Germline lookup yields CDR1 LGHDT and CDR2 YNNKEL (reference sequence). The CDR3 extends over 19 amino acids. Trimming removed 0 bases at V and 7 bases at J, with 27 bases between. The DNA of the CDR3 is TGTGCCAGCAGCCAAGATATTTGGCGGAGGGAAGGGTTATGGGGTGGCTACACCTTC. It codes for CASSQDIWRREGLWGGYTF.

The CDR3 DNA reads TGTGCCAGCAGTGGGCGAGAGACCCAGTACTTC. As protein: CASSGRETQYF. The chain combines TRBV2 with TRBJ2-5; D is undetermined. This CDR3 has 11 residues. Deletions cut 4 bases from V and 4 bases from J, with 4 bases between. In germline, CDR1 is SNHLY, CDR2 FYNNEI.

The V gene is TRBV5-1, the J gene TRBJ2-3, with 7 bases lining up with TRBD1. This CDR3 is built from 14 residues. Germline CDR1 and CDR2: SGHRS and YFSETQ. Trimming cost V 3 bases and J 5 bases; bases outside gene matches: 6. The CDR3 nucleotides are TGCGCCAGCAGCTCCGCAAACAGGGGAGATACGCAGTATTTT. It yields the protein CASSSANRGDTQYF.

The rearrangement links TRBV2 to TRBJ2-2, with 7 bases aligning to TRBD2. The ends lost 7 bases at V and 5 bases at J; junction bases unmatched: 10. The CDR3 extends over 15 amino acids. Germline V gene lookup returns CDR1 SNHLY and CDR2 FYNNEI. The CDR3 is CASKGLAAPTGELFF. The CDR3 coding sequence is TGTGCCAGCAAGGGGCTAGCGGCTCCTACCGGGGAGCTGTTTTTT.